This T cell receptor beta chain was captured by sequencing in a study of T cells expressing NK-cell markers. For the study at large: With respect to HCMV, seven of the eight sequenced donors were seropositive, and one was seronegative.

This CDR3 is built from 12 residues. CDR1 and CDR2 (germline): PRHDT, FYEKMQ (reference sequence). No DNA is given; TCRdb re-called the 5' RACE reads and lists each CDR3 protein once. Its table lists some 110,000 distinct CDR3 sequences. This sequence joins TRBV13 and TRBJ2-2. The sequence was collected from a woman between 18 and 70 years old in good health. Sequenced input: blood T cells: a sorted CD56 or NKG2C T cell subset, CD4+ or CD8+ T cells, or bulk PBMC T cells (not recorded which). CDR3 sequence reads: CASSSDTGELFF.